There are a few counts of the clone carrying this T cell receptor beta chain. Its matching antigen is unknown. V was pared by 3 bases and J by 3 bases, with 17 bases between. CDR3 size: 17 residues. During its preparation, the TCRbeta library received unique molecular identifiers. TCRdb fed the PCR reads into MiXCR, producing one record per CDR3 protein. The table includes 250,000 to 400,000 distinct CDR3 sequences, around 20% detected once. The data were taken from a study of T-cell reconstitution after alpha-beta-depleted transplantation in children. Whole-study findings and limits: One year after transplant, T-cell counts and diversity came mostly from newly produced T cells.

Sample: PBMCs, mostly from graft donor cells, taken 180 days after TCRalphabeta/CD19-depleted stem cell transplant. The clonotype comes from a male patient aged 5 to 17 who had a stem cell transplant for acute lymphoblastic leukemia, so the T cells may come from the graft donor. The chain is built from TRBV12-3 or TRBV12-4 and TRBJ2-2; maybe TRBD2 (6 bases). The CDR3 region has the DNA TGTGCCAGCAGTTTCCCTCGGGAGAGGGAAGACACCGGGGAGCTGTTTTTT. It encodes CASSFPREREDTGELFF.